This record covers a single T cell receptor beta chain. Here immunoSEQ multiplex PCR was the method, and the copy in TCRdb shows in-frame clones only, minus some. The sample records 75,000 to 95,000 clones, roughly nine tenths being singletons. Deletions cut 11 bases from V and 0 bases from J, with 13 bases between. Germline V gene sequence: CDR1 MNHEY, CDR2 SVGAGI. The CDR3 length is 14 residues. This sample stems from a study of blood T cell repertoires in COVID-19. Study overall: PBMCs, B-cell-depleted T cells, or T cells provided the cDNA or gDNA that made up the material.

This chain uses TRBV6-5 with TRBJ2-2, with D possibly being TRBD2 (6 bases). Sequencing was performed on peripheral blood. The TCR sequence derives from a woman aged 55-75 years with COVID-19, enrolled during active disease. The CDR3 nucleotides are TGTGCCGGAAAGCGGGCCGCGAACACCGGGGAGCTGTTTTTT. This codes for CAGKRAANTGELFF.